This T cell receptor beta chain was recorded in a study of blood T cell repertoires in COVID-19. The wider study: Some COVID-19 samples were acute and others convalescent; all came from the United States, Italy and Spain. PBMCs, B-cell-depleted T cells, or T cells provided the cDNA or gDNA that made up the material.

Trimming cost V 5 bases and J 5 bases, with 15 bases left between them. Germline CDR1 reads SGHTA; CDR2 reads FQGNSA. This CDR3 has 14 amino acids. In the authors' workflow: It was from reference gene primer amplification that nucleated cell counts were estimated. Assay used: immunoSEQ multiplex PCR; TCRdb lists only in-frame clones, some missing. That table furnishes V, J and clone size, whereas the DNA furnished D and trimming. There are about 150,000 clones in the sample; around nine tenths occur only once, and 2.4% lies in the top ten. The receptor's source is a woman in her 70s with acute or convalescent COVID-19. The rearrangement uses TRBV7-2 and TRBJ1-1; tentatively, D is TRBD1 (6 bases). The specimen sequenced was peripheral blood. CDR3 DNA: TGTGCCAGCAGCCTATTTAGGGGGGGAACTGAAGCTTTCTTT. It specifies CASSLFRGGTEAFF. Based on the CDR3 plus reference TRBV7-2 and TRBJ1-1, the full variable domain is GAGVSQSPSNKVTEKGKDVELRCDPISGHTALYWYRQSLGQGLEFLIYFQGNSAPDKSGLPSDRFSAERTGGSVSTLTIQRTQQEDSAVYLCASSLFRGGTEAFFGQGTRLTVV.